The rows below give T cell receptor beta chains drawn from one sample of a study of CD8 T cells in Susac syndrome. TCRdb independently ran MiXCR on the immunoSEQ multiplex PCR reads; one entry per CDR3 protein. The table includes 95,000 to 150,000 distinct CDR3 sequences, over 85% detected once. The sample was CD8+ T cells from PBMCs. All receptors come from a human donor with multiple sclerosis. Each CDR3 is given with its conserved first and last residue. A D gene is named only where the DNA matches it firmly. The size of a clone is reported for some rows only, either as once, few or many, or as a class for expanded clones.

D	size	J	V	CDR3	DNA
NA	once	TRBJ2-7	TRBV7-3	CASSSRPGTFYEQYF	TGTGCCAGCAGCTCCCGACCCGGGACTTTCTACGAGCAGTACTTC
TRBD2	NA	TRBJ2-1	TRBV4-1	CASSQPGLAGGEQFF	TGCGCCAGCAGCCAACCCGGACTAGCGGGAGGAGAGCAGTTCTTC
NA	NA	TRBJ2-7	TRBV28	CASSAPYEQYF	TGTGCCAGCTCGGCTCCTTACGAGCAGTACTTC
TRBD1	NA	TRBJ2-6	TRBV6-4	CASSDLIIRDRGKSGANVLTF	TGTGCCAGCAGTGACCTTATAATCCGGGACAGGGGGAAGTCTGGGGCCAACGTCCTGACTTTC
NA	NA	TRBJ1-2	TRBV30	CAWSVRDGYTF	TGTGCCTGGAGTGTAAGAGATGGCTACACCTTC
TRBD1	NA	TRBJ2-7	TRBV4-2	CASSGTGDPYEQYF	TGTGCCAGCAGCGGGACAGGAGACCCCTACGAGCAGTACTTC
NA	NA	TRBJ1-1	TRBV30	CAWSDLQVEAFF	TGTGCCTGGAGTGATTTACAGGTTGAAGCTTTCTTT
TRBD1	NA	TRBJ1-4	TRBV27	CASSSDRGRGEKLFF	TGTGCCAGCAGTTCGGACAGGGGGCGAGGAGAAAAACTGTTTTTT
NA	NA	TRBJ1-2	TRBV4-1	CASSQDGQVTAGYTF	TGCGCCAGCAGCCAAGATGGCCAGGTTACCGCCGGCTACACCTTC
NA	NA	TRBJ1-5	TRBV7-9	CASSLAKGEGQPQHF	TGTGCCAGCAGCTTAGCGAAGGGGGAAGGGCAGCCCCAGCATTTT
NA	few	TRBJ1-4	TRBV6-5	CASSYRTVNHEKLFF	TGTGCCAGCAGTTACCGGACAGTCAATCATGAAAAACTGTTTTTT
TRBD2	NA	TRBJ2-2	TRBV3-1	CASSQLPGLASGTGELFF	TGTGCCAGCAGCCAACTCCCGGGACTAGCGTCGGGCACCGGGGAGCTGTTTTTT
NA	once	TRBJ1-2	TRBV13	CASSLGGEDPYGYTF	TGTGCCAGCAGCTTAGGCGGGGAGGATCCCTATGGCTACACCTTC
TRBD1	NA	TRBJ1-3	TRBV5-6	CASSPRTGGPTIYF	TGTGCCAGCAGCCCTCGGACAGGGGGCCCCACCATATATTTT
NA	NA	TRBJ1-5	TRBV25-1	CASSDGLSGNQPQHF	TGTGCCAGCAGTGATGGACTCTCGGGCAATCAGCCCCAGCATTTT
NA	once	TRBJ2-1	TRBV5-6	CASSFGGLPYNEQFF	TGTGCCAGCAGCTTTGGGGGGCTCCCCTACAATGAGCAGTTCTTC
NA	NA	TRBJ2-3	TRBV20-1	CSARDESQYF	TGCAGTGCTAGAGATGAGTCGCAGTATTTT
NA	NA	TRBJ1-2	TRBV9	CASSVAQLYGYTF	TGTGCCAGCAGCGTAGCACAGCTCTATGGCTACACCTTC
NA	NA	TRBJ2-7	TRBV7-8	CASSSHPPYEQYF	TGTGCCAGCAGCTCCCATCCCCCTTACGAGCAGTACTTC
TRBD2	NA	TRBJ2-5	TRBV7-6	CASSLERGGYQETQYF	TGTGCCAGCAGCTTAGAACGGGGGGGGTACCAAGAGACCCAGTACTTC
TRBD2	NA	TRBJ2-1	TRBV29-1	CSVTPSGSGYNEQFF	TGCAGCGTTACCCCTAGCGGGAGCGGCTACAATGAGCAGTTCTTC
NA	NA	TRBJ2-7	TRBV7-9	CASTRGGEAYEQYF	TGTGCCAGCACCAGGGGAGGAGAAGCCTACGAGCAGTACTTC
TRBD1	NA	TRBJ2-5	TRBV6-6	CASSYPDREETQYF	TGTGCCAGCAGTTACCCTGACAGGGAAGAGACCCAGTACTTC
NA	few	TRBJ2-7	TRBV7-6	CASSQESESSYEQYF	TGTGCCAGCAGCCAAGAATCAGAGAGCTCCTACGAGCAGTACTTC
NA	once	TRBJ1-1	TRBV2	CASSDWGMNTEAFF	TGTGCCAGCAGTGATTGGGGCATGAACACTGAAGCTTTCTTT
NA	NA	TRBJ2-5	TRBV25-1	CASSEWGSGETQYF	TGTGCCAGCAGTGAATGGGGCAGCGGGGAGACCCAGTACTTC
NA	NA	TRBJ2-7	TRBV27	CASSWRGSHEQYF	TGTGCCAGCAGTTGGAGGGGCTCCCACGAGCAGTACTTC
TRBD1	NA	TRBJ1-1	TRBV7-9	CAGELGTGRTEAFF	TGTGCCGGAGAGCTCGGGACAGGGCGAACTGAAGCTTTCTTT
NA	NA	TRBJ1-1	TRBV9	CATAVRGTEAFF	TGTGCCACGGCGGTTCGGGGCACTGAAGCTTTCTTT
NA	NA	TRBJ1-1	TRBV20-1	CSATGVATKTEAFF	TGCAGTGCTACTGGTGTGGCGACCAAGACGGAAGCTTTCTTT
NA	NA	TRBJ1-1	TRBV16	CASSHKGVNTEAFF	TGTGCCAGCAGCCATAAAGGGGTCAACACTGAAGCTTTCTTT
NA	NA	TRBJ1-2	TRBV27	CASTPFFGVGYTF	TGTGCCAGCACTCCGTTCTTTGGGGTCGGCTACACCTTC
NA	NA	TRBJ1-5	TRBV18	CASSPMPASNQPQHF	TGTGCCAGCTCACCAATGCCAGCCAGCAATCAGCCCCAGCATTTT
NA	NA	TRBJ1-1	TRBV20-1	CSAEPDDNTEAFF	TGCAGTGCTGAACCGGACGATAACACTGAAGCTTTCTTT
TRBD2	NA	TRBJ2-7	TRBV28	CASSLMLAGGYEQYF	TGTGCCAGCAGTTTAATGCTAGCGGGGGGTTACGAGCAGTACTTC
NA	NA	TRBJ2-6	TRBV12-3/TRBV12-4	CASSPGGGAGANVLTF	TGTGCCAGCAGTCCCGGGGGCGGGGCTGGGGCCAACGTCCTGACTTTC
NA	NA	TRBJ1-3	TRBV23-1	CASTQPQGRHTIYF	TGCGCCAGCACCCAGCCCCAGGGGCGACACACCATATATTTT
NA	NA	TRBJ2-1	TRBV29-1	CSVVQIYNEQFF	TGCAGCGTAGTACAGATTTACAATGAGCAGTTCTTC
NA	NA	TRBJ1-1	TRBV5-1	CASSLDRLGTEAFF	TGCGCCAGCAGTTTAGACAGGTTGGGGACTGAAGCTTTCTTT
TRBD2	NA	TRBJ2-1	TRBV6-1	CASSPRGTSGRAGNEQFF	TGTGCCAGCAGTCCAAGGGGGACTAGCGGGAGGGCAGGAAATGAGCAGTTCTTC
NA	NA	TRBJ2-5	TRBV4-1	CASSQDGLGQYQETQYF	TGCGCCAGCAGCCAAGATGGACTAGGACAGTACCAAGAGACCCAGTACTTC
NA	NA	TRBJ2-7	TRBV5-5	CASSLVQGGEQYF	TGTGCCAGCAGCTTGGTACAGGGTGGGGAGCAGTACTTC
NA	once	TRBJ2-5	TRBV7-2	CASSLEAREETQYF	TGTGCCAGCAGCTTAGAGGCGCGCGAAGAGACCCAGTACTTC
TRBD1	once	TRBJ1-2	TRBV6-1	CASTGTGIGYTF	TGTGCCAGCACCGGGACAGGGATCGGCTACACCTTC
TRBD1	once	TRBJ1-2	TRBV15	CATSTDRGVKGYTF	TGTGCCACCAGCACCGACAGGGGAGTAAAGGGCTACACCTTC
TRBD2	NA	TRBJ2-2	TRBV9	CASSVSGTNTGELFF	TGTGCCAGCAGCGTTAGCGGGACCAACACCGGGGAGCTGTTTTTT
NA	NA	TRBJ2-1	TRBV9	CASSAGIRGSRGSEQFF	TGTGCCAGCAGCGCTGGAATACGGGGGAGCCGAGGAAGTGAGCAGTTCTTC
TRBD2	NA	TRBJ2-2	TRBV18	CASSGTSGSLITGELFF	TGTGCCAGCTCCGGAACTAGCGGGAGTTTGATCACCGGGGAGCTGTTTTTT
NA	NA	TRBJ2-1	TRBV7-8	CASSLDGLKFF	TGTGCCAGCAGCTTAGACGGATTAAAATTCTTC
NA	once	TRBJ2-1	TRBV24-1	CATSPRDPRGNEQFF	TGTGCCACCAGTCCCCGGGACCCACGGGGCAATGAGCAGTTCTTC
TRBD2	NA	TRBJ2-7	TRBV5-1	CASSLEWRGGGYEQYF	TGCGCCAGCAGCTTGGAATGGCGGGGGGGCGGTTACGAGCAGTACTTC
TRBD2	NA	TRBJ2-1	TRBV3-1	CASSPKYRGRYNEQFF	TGTGCCAGCAGCCCGAAGTACCGCGGGAGGTACAATGAGCAGTTCTTC
NA	NA	TRBJ1-1	TRBV20-1	CSARGDTNTEAFF	TGCAGTGCTAGAGGGGACACGAACACTGAAGCTTTCTTT
NA	NA	TRBJ2-3	TRBV4-1	CASSQVPADTQYF	TGCGCCAGCAGCCAAGTTCCCGCAGATACGCAGTATTTT
TRBD1	NA	TRBJ1-5	TRBV4-1	CASSPDRGGNQPQHF	TGCGCCAGCAGCCCCGACAGGGGTGGCAATCAGCCCCAGCATTTT